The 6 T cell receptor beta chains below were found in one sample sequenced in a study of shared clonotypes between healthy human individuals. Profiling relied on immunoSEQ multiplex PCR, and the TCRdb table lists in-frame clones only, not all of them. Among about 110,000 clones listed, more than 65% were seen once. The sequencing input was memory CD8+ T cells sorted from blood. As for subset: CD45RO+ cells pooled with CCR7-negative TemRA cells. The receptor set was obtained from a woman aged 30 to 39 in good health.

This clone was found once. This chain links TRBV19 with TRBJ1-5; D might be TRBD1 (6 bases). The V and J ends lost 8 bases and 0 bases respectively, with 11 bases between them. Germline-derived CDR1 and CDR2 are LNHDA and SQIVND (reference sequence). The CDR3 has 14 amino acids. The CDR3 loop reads CASSDRASNQPQHF. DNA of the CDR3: TGTGCCAGTTCGGACAGAGCTAGCAATCAGCCCCAGCATTTT.

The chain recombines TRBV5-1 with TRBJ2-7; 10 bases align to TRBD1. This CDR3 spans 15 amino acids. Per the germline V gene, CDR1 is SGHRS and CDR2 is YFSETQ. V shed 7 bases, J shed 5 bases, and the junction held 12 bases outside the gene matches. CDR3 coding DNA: TGCGCCAGCTTCGGCCCGGGACAGGGGTCCCACGAGCAGTACTTC. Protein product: CASFGPGQGSHEQYF. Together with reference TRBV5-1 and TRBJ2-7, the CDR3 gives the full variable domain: KAGVTQTPRYLIKTRGQQVTLSCSPISGHRSVSWYQQTPGQGLQFLFEYFSETQRNKGNFPGRFSGRQFSNSRSEMNVSTLELGDSALYLCASFGPGQGSHEQYFGPGTRLTVT.

CDR3 coding DNA: TGTGCCAGCAGCCGGGGTAGGGACAGGAGCTACGAGCAGTACTTC. Residues: CASSRGRDRSYEQYF. The gene calls are TRBV4-2 and TRBJ2-7; 8 bases are a match to TRBD1. V was pared by 4 bases and J by 3 bases, with 8 bases of the junction left unmatched. The CDR3 contains 15 residues. Germline CDR1 and CDR2: LGHNA and YNFKEQ.

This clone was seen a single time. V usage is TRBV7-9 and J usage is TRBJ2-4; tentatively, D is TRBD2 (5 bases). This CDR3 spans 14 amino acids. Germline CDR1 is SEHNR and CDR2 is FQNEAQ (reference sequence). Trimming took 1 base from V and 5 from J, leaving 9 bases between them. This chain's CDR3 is CASSLVAGENIQYF. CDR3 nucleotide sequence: TGTGCCAGCAGCTTAGTTGCCGGGGAAAACATTCAGTACTTC.

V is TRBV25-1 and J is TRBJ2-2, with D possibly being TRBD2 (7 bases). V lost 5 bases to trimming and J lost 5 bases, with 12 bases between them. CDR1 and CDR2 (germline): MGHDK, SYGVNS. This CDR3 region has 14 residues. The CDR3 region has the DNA TGTGCCAGCAGTTCGGGGGGCGATACCGGGGAGCTGTTTTTT. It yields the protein CASSSGGDTGELFF.

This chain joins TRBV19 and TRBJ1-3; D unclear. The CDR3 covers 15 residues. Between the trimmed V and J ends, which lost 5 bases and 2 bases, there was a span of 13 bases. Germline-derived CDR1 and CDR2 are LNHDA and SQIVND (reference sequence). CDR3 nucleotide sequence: TGTGCCAGTAGTGCGGGGATTAGCGCTGGAAACACCATATATTTT. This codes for CASSAGISAGNTIYF.